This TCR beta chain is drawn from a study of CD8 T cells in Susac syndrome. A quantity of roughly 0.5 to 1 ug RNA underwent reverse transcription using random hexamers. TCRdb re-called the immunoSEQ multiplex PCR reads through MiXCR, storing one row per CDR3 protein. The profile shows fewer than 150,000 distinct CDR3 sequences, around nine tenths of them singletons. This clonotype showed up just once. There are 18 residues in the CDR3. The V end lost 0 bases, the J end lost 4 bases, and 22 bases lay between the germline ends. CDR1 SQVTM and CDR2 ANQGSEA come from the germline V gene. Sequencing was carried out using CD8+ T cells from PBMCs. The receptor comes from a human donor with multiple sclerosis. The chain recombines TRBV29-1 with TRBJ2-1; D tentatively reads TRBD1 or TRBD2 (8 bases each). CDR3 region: CSVEDSGGLAGGYNEQFF. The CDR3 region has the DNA TGCAGCGTTGAAGACTCAGGGGGCCTAGCGGGCGGATACAATGAGCAGTTCTTC.